Listed below are T cell receptor beta chains from one sample, sequenced in a study of cytomegalovirus exposure and HLA in healthy donors. Libraries were prepared by immunoSEQ multiplex PCR; TCRdb keeps only in-frame clonotypes and omits some of them. Of approximately 200,000 clones listed, over 75% are singletons. Sequenced material: PBMCs. Receptors originate from a boy aged 2 to 10 in good health and CMV-seronegative. The CDR3 runs from the conserved cysteine through the conserved F or W.

J: TRBJ2-3; V: TRBV25-1; CDR3: CASSEYKGGTDTQYF
J: TRBJ2-1; V: TRBV7-8; CDR3: CASSKRTSGGRLGYNEQFF
J: TRBJ1-2; V: TRBV18; CDR3: CASSPRTDDGYTF
J: TRBJ2-3; V: TRBV21-1; CDR3: CASSKGPESTDTQYF
J: TRBJ1-4; V: TRBV19; CDR3: CASTGQGIEKLFF
J: TRBJ2-5; V: TRBV6-1; CDR3: CASSEVEWETQYF
J: TRBJ2-2; V: TRBV15; CDR3: CATSRQNSNTGELFF
J: TRBJ2-2; V: TRBV2; CDR3: CASRVAGWTGELFF
J: TRBJ2-1; V: TRBV18; CDR3: CASSSQDRQGDEQFF
J: TRBJ2-5; V: TRBV5-4; CDR3: CASSIAGPQETQYF
J: TRBJ2-3; V: TRBV27; CDR3: CASSLSGVFRTDTQYF
J: TRBJ1-2; V: TRBV28; CDR3: CASSGGRSYGYTF
J: TRBJ2-3; V: TRBV11-2; CDR3: CASTDLLAGGRGDTQYF
J: TRBJ2-1; V: TRBV7-2; CDR3: CASSLIRNGDEQFF
J: TRBJ1-4; V: TRBV7-2; CDR3: CASSLVRGGNEKLFF
J: TRBJ2-7; V: TRBV2; CDR3: CASSPLAGAYEQYF
J: TRBJ1-1; V: TRBV5-1; CDR3: CASSSGHLNTEAFF
J: TRBJ2-7; V: TRBV6-1; CDR3: CASSERGGYEQYF
J: TRBJ2-4; V: TRBV11-2; CDR3: CASSSWRGVGNIQYF
J: TRBJ1-2; V: TRBV6-6; CDR3: CASSYSSGNYGYTF
J: TRBJ1-5; V: TRBV6-6; CDR3: CASSRQGGQPQHF
J: TRBJ2-1; V: TRBV18; CDR3: CASSPPGQGEQFF
J: TRBJ1-1; V: TRBV29-1; CDR3: CSVQRSGEAFF
J: TRBJ2-7; V: TRBV21-1; CDR3: CASSKKKTGGYEQYF
J: TRBJ1-2; V: TRBV5-4; CDR3: CASSLVGSGRYNGYTF